This T cell receptor (beta chain) was recovered during a study of blood T cell repertoires in COVID-19. CDR3 length: 13 residues. The germline V and J ends were trimmed by 0 bases and 2 bases, with 7 bases remaining between them. Germline CDR1 GTSNPN, CDR2 SVGIG (reference sequence). The assay was immunoSEQ multiplex PCR, and TCRdb's table has in-frame clones only and misses some. This table holds 380,000 or so clones, around 89% found once. The material sequenced was PBMCs or T cells enriched from blood (not recorded which). This TCR came from a woman in her twenties or thirties with acute COVID-19. The chain couples TRBV30 to TRBJ2-5; D is undetermined. This chain's CDR3 is CAWSVRRQETQYF. Here the CDR3 DNA reads TGTGCCTGGAGTGTAAGGAGACAAGAGACCCAGTACTTC.